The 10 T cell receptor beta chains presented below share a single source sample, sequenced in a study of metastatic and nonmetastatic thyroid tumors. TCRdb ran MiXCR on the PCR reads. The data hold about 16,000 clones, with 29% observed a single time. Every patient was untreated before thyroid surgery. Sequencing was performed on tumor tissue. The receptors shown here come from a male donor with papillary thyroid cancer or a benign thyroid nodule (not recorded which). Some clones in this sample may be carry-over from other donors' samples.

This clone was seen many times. CDR3 in DNA: TGTGCCAGCAGGAATCCAGGGTCAAATGAGCAGTTCTTC. Its protein product is CASRNPGSNEQFF. This chain joins TRBV28 and TRBJ2-1, with a tentative D call TRBD1 (5 bases). The V end lost 6 bases, the J end lost 7 bases, and 13 bases lay between the germline ends. The CDR3 spans 13 residues. Germline assignment: CDR1 MDHEN and CDR2 SYDVKM.

For the CDR3, the DNA is TGTGCCAGCAGTTCCGACAGGGAGTGGTTTGACGAGCAGTACTTC. Translating it yields CASSSDREWFDEQYF. The V and J genes are TRBV14 and TRBJ2-7; 7 bases are a match to TRBD1. Germline CDR1 SGHDN, CDR2 FVKESK. Losses at the gene ends were 6 bases for V and 5 bases for J; bases not matched to a gene: 13. The CDR3 length is 15 residues. The full variable domain, completed using reference TRBV14 and TRBJ2-7, is EAGVTQFPSHSVIEKGQTVTLRCDPISGHDNLYWYRRVMGKEIKFLLHFVKESKQDESGMPNNRFLAERTGGTYSTLKVQPAELEDSGVYFCASSSDREWFDEQYFGPGTRLTVT.

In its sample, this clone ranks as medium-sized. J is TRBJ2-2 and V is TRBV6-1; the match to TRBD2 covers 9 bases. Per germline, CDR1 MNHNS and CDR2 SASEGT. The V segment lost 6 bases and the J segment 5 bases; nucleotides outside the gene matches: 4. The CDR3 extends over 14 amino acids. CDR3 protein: CASRLSGGTGELFF. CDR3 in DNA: TGTGCCAGCAGACTTAGCGGGGGAACCGGGGAGCTGTTTTTT.

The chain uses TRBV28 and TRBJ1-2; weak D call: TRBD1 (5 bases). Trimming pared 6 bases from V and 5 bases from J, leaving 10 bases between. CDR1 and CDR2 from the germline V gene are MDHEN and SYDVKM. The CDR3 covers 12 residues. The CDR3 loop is CASSVGQYGYTF. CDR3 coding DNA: TGTGCCAGCAGCGTGGGGCAATATGGCTACACCTTC.

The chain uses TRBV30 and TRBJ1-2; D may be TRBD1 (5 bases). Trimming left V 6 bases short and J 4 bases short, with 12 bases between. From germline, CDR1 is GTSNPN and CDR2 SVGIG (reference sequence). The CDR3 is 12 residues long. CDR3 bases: TGTGCCTGCGGGGCGGGAATCTATGGCTACACCTTC. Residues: CACGAGIYGYTF.

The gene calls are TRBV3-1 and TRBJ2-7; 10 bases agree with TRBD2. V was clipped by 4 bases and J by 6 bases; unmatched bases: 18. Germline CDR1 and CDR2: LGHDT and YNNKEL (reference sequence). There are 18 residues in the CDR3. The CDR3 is CASSPGGWLAGDRREQYF. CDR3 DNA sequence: TGTGCCAGCAGCCCGGGGGGCTGGCTAGCGGGAGATAGGCGCGAGCAGTACTTC.

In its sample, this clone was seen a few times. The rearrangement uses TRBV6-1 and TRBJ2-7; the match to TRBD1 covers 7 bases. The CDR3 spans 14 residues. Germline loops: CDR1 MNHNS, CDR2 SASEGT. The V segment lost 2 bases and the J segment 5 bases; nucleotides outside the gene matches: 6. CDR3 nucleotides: TGTGCCAGCAGTGAACCAGGGGGTATGGACGAGCAGTACTTC. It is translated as CASSEPGGMDEQYF.

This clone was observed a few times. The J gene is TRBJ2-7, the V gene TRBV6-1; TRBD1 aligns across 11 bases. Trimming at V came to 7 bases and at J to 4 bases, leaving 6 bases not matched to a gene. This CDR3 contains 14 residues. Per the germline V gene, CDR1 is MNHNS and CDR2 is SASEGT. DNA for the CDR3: TGTGCCAGCACCCCCGGGACAGGGGGTTACGAGCAGTACTTC. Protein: CASTPGTGGYEQYF.

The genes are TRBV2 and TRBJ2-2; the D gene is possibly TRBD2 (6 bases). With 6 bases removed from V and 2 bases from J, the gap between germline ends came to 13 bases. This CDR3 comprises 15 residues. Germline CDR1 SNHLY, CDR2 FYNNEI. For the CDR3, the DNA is TGTGCCAGCAGGGAGGGGACTTATAACACCGGGGAGCTGTTTTTT. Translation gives CASREGTYNTGELFF.

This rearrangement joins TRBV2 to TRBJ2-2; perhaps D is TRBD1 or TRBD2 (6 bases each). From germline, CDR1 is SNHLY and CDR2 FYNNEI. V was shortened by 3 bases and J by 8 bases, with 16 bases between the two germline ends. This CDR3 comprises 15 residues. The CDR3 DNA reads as TGTGCCAGCAGTGACGGGCAGGGGAGGTCGGGGGAGCTGTTTTTT. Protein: CASSDGQGRSGELFF.